Each of the 2 T cell receptor beta chains below was sequenced from the same sample in a study of the immune and genomic landscape of osteosarcoma. Clones were sequenced by immunoSEQ multiplex PCR, and TCRdb holds only the in-frame ones, with some missing. The top ten hold 25% to 35% of the sample, which has roughly 810 clones, over 60% seen once. The sample consisted of primary tumor tissue from the humerus. The origin of the receptors is a woman in her sixties or seventies with osteosarcoma.

J is TRBJ1-1 and V is TRBV6-5, with unresolved D. V was pared by 3 bases and J by 4 bases, with 12 bases between. The V gene's germline CDR1 is MNHEY and CDR2 SVGAGI. The CDR3 contains 14 residues. CDR3 nucleotides: TGTGCCAGCAGTTATAACCCGGAGGGCACTGAAGCTTTCTTT. Its protein is CASSYNPEGTEAFF.

This clone showed up just a few times. The rearrangement joins TRBV18 to TRBJ2-3, with D possibly matching TRBD2 (8 bases). Germline-derived CDR1 and CDR2 are KGHSH and LQKENI. V lost 5 bases and J 3 bases, leaving 15 bases between the germline ends. The CDR3 covers 15 residues. The CDR3 sequence: CASSFGRGLTDTQYF. CDR3 nucleotides: TGTGCCAGCTCATTCGGGAGGGGGCTTACAGATACGCAGTATTTT.